This is a list of T cell receptor beta chains from one sample in a study of T cell repertoires in cytomegalovirus infection. No antigens are known for them. TCRdb passed the reads through MiXCR, listing each CDR3 protein once. Among approximately 910,000 distinct CDR3 sequences listed, around 30% were seen once. Sequenced here: cultured CD8+ T cells from PBMCs, sampled from culture after CMV antigen stimulation. The receptors were sampled from a human donor in good health (CMV status not recorded). Some clones in this sample may be carry-over from other donors' samples. Both conserved end residues are part of each CDR3. Each record gives: D gene, J gene, clone size, V gene, CDR3 protein, CDR3 DNA. A D gene is named only where the DNA matches it firmly. Size tells how often a clone was seen (once, few, many) or the class of an expanded clone, and some rows leave it out.

d_call: NA; j_call: TRBJ1-1; clone_size: NA; v_call: TRBV2; cdr3_aa: CASGTPRTEAFF; cdr3_nt: TGTGCCAGTGGGACCCCGAGGACTGAAGCTTTCTTT
d_call: NA; j_call: TRBJ2-1; clone_size: few; v_call: TRBV6-2/TRBV6-3; cdr3_aa: CASSYSIVRPYNEQFF; cdr3_nt: TGTGCCAGCAGTTACTCGATCGTAAGGCCCTACAATGAGCAGTTCTTC
d_call: NA; j_call: TRBJ1-5; clone_size: NA; v_call: TRBV10-3; cdr3_aa: CAISEGGQNQPQHF; cdr3_nt: TGTGCCATCAGTGAGGGTGGACAGAATCAGCCCCAGCATTTT
d_call: NA; j_call: TRBJ2-1; clone_size: NA; v_call: TRBV7-3; cdr3_aa: CASSLGPFSYNEQFF; cdr3_nt: TGTGCCAGCAGCTTAGGGCCTTTCTCCTACAATGAGCAGTTCTTC
d_call: TRBD1; j_call: TRBJ2-1; clone_size: NA; v_call: TRBV3-1; cdr3_aa: CASRTDRGLWHEQFF; cdr3_nt: TGTGCCAGCAGAACCGACAGGGGGCTATGGCATGAGCAGTTCTTC
d_call: NA; j_call: TRBJ2-1; clone_size: NA; v_call: TRBV28; cdr3_aa: CASKIGMGNEQFF; cdr3_nt: TGTGCCAGCAAGATAGGGATGGGTAATGAGCAGTTCTTC
d_call: TRBD1; j_call: TRBJ1-6; clone_size: few; v_call: TRBV5-5; cdr3_aa: CASSPGQDNSPLHF; cdr3_nt: TGTGCCAGCAGCCCTGGACAGGACAATTCACCCCTCCACTTT
d_call: NA; j_call: TRBJ2-7; clone_size: many; v_call: TRBV7-2; cdr3_aa: CASSSVPSGIEQYF; cdr3_nt: TGTGCCAGCAGCTCCGTACCGTCGGGCATCGAGCAGTACTTC
d_call: TRBD2; j_call: TRBJ2-5; clone_size: NA; v_call: TRBV10-3; cdr3_aa: CAISESDYAGDRETQYF; cdr3_nt: TGTGCCATCAGTGAGTCGGATTACGCGGGGGATCGAGAGACCCAGTACTTC
d_call: NA; j_call: TRBJ1-5; clone_size: NA; v_call: TRBV19; cdr3_aa: CATKRGYSNQPQHF; cdr3_nt: TGTGCCACCAAAAGGGGGTATAGCAATCAGCCCCAGCATTTT
d_call: NA; j_call: TRBJ2-7; clone_size: NA; v_call: TRBV6-1; cdr3_aa: CASSGALYEQYF; cdr3_nt: TGTGCCAGCAGTGGGGCGCTCTACGAGCAGTACTTC
d_call: NA; j_call: TRBJ2-1; clone_size: NA; v_call: TRBV5-3; cdr3_aa: CAARSRAGEQFF; cdr3_nt: TGTGCCGCAAGGTCGCGGGCCGGAGAGCAGTTCTTC
d_call: NA; j_call: TRBJ2-2; clone_size: NA; v_call: TRBV23-1; cdr3_aa: CASSQRDTPPRTGELFF; cdr3_nt: TGCGCCAGCAGTCAAAGGGACACACCACCGAGGACCGGGGAGCTGTTTTTT
d_call: NA; j_call: TRBJ2-2; clone_size: NA; v_call: TRBV9; cdr3_aa: CASSSVGAVYTGELFF; cdr3_nt: TGTGCCAGCAGTTCGGTGGGGGCCGTATACACCGGGGAGCTGTTTTTT
d_call: NA; j_call: TRBJ2-2; clone_size: few; v_call: TRBV6-2/TRBV6-3; cdr3_aa: CASSYSPGTGELFF; cdr3_nt: TGTGCCAGCAGTTACTCCCCAGGGACCGGGGAGCTGTTTTTT
d_call: TRBD1; j_call: TRBJ1-6; clone_size: NA; v_call: TRBV4-2; cdr3_aa: CASSQEGGQVNSTLHF; cdr3_nt: TGTGCCAGCAGCCAAGAGGGGGGACAGGTTAATTCAACCCTCCACTTT
d_call: TRBD2; j_call: TRBJ2-3; clone_size: NA; v_call: TRBV29-1; cdr3_aa: CSGTQAGEIDTQYF; cdr3_nt: TGCAGCGGGACCCAAGCGGGGGAGATAGATACGCAGTATTTT
d_call: TRBD1; j_call: TRBJ1-2; clone_size: few; v_call: TRBV27; cdr3_aa: CASSSGTGVNGYTF; cdr3_nt: TGTGCCAGCAGTTCTGGGACAGGGGTTAATGGCTACACCTTC
d_call: TRBD2; j_call: TRBJ2-3; clone_size: NA; v_call: TRBV7-9; cdr3_aa: CASSPPAGGTDTQYF; cdr3_nt: TGTGCCAGCAGCCCCCCAGCGGGGGGCACAGATACGCAGTATTTT
d_call: TRBD2; j_call: TRBJ2-1; clone_size: NA; v_call: TRBV11-3; cdr3_aa: CASSLRGESYNEQFF; cdr3_nt: TGTGCCAGCAGCCTCCGGGGGGAATCCTACAATGAGCAGTTCTTC
d_call: TRBD2; j_call: TRBJ2-3; clone_size: few; v_call: TRBV10-3; cdr3_aa: CAISENRDYTDTQYF; cdr3_nt: TGTGCCATCAGTGAGAACCGGGACTACACAGATACGCAGTATTTT
d_call: NA; j_call: TRBJ1-5; clone_size: few; v_call: TRBV29-1; cdr3_aa: CSVLGRQNQPQHF; cdr3_nt: TGCAGCGTTCTGGGGAGACAGAATCAGCCCCAGCATTTT
d_call: NA; j_call: TRBJ2-1; clone_size: few; v_call: TRBV6-2/TRBV6-3; cdr3_aa: CACQGSYNEQFF; cdr3_nt: TGTGCCTGCCAGGGCTCCTACAATGAGCAGTTCTTC
d_call: NA; j_call: TRBJ2-1; clone_size: NA; v_call: TRBV12-3/TRBV12-4; cdr3_aa: CASSFEGGPYNEQFF; cdr3_nt: TGTGCCAGCAGTTTCGAAGGGGGGCCCTACAATGAGCAGTTCTTC
d_call: TRBD1; j_call: TRBJ1-3; clone_size: NA; v_call: TRBV12-3/TRBV12-4; cdr3_aa: CAWRTGDLSGGNTIYF; cdr3_nt: TGTGCCTGGCGGACAGGGGATCTCTCGGGGGGAAACACCATATATTTT
d_call: TRBD1; j_call: TRBJ1-2; clone_size: few; v_call: TRBV27; cdr3_aa: CASSLSIRDRGDYGYTF; cdr3_nt: TGTGCCAGCAGTTTATCAATCCGGGACAGGGGGGACTATGGCTACACCTTC
d_call: NA; j_call: TRBJ2-1; clone_size: few; v_call: TRBV27; cdr3_aa: CASSLSNSYNEQFF; cdr3_nt: TGTGCCAGCAGTTTATCTAACTCCTACAATGAGCAGTTCTTC
d_call: TRBD1; j_call: TRBJ2-2; clone_size: NA; v_call: TRBV6-1; cdr3_aa: CASSERDRTLFF; cdr3_nt: TGTGCCAGCAGTGAACGGGACAGGACGCTGTTTTTT
d_call: NA; j_call: TRBJ1-6; clone_size: few; v_call: TRBV4-1; cdr3_aa: CASSVQGGYNSPLHF; cdr3_nt: TGCGCCAGCAGCGTCCAGGGCGGCTATAATTCACCCCTCCACTTT
d_call: TRBD2; j_call: TRBJ2-1; clone_size: few; v_call: TRBV7-2; cdr3_aa: CASSLGRAGVFNEQFF; cdr3_nt: TGTGCCAGCAGCTTAGGGCGAGCGGGGGTTTTTAATGAGCAGTTCTTC
d_call: NA; j_call: TRBJ1-2; clone_size: few; v_call: TRBV12-3/TRBV12-4; cdr3_aa: CASSPSPRGHGYTF; cdr3_nt: TGTGCCAGCAGTCCCTCCCCCCGGGGCCATGGCTACACCTTC
d_call: NA; j_call: TRBJ1-2; clone_size: few; v_call: TRBV29-1; cdr3_aa: CSVEHREEIGSNYGYTF; cdr3_nt: TGCAGCGTTGAACACAGGGAAGAGATAGGCTCTAACTATGGCTACACCTTC
d_call: NA; j_call: TRBJ1-1; clone_size: few; v_call: TRBV11-2; cdr3_aa: CASSFWAKGRGTEAFF; cdr3_nt: TGTGCCAGCAGCTTTTGGGCAAAGGGCAGAGGCACTGAAGCTTTCTTT
d_call: NA; j_call: TRBJ1-2; clone_size: NA; v_call: TRBV6-2/TRBV6-3; cdr3_aa: CASSYFDTNYGYTF; cdr3_nt: TGTGCCAGCAGTTACTTTGACACGAACTATGGCTACACCTTC
d_call: TRBD1; j_call: TRBJ2-7; clone_size: few; v_call: TRBV11-1; cdr3_aa: CASSPDRGGSYEQYF; cdr3_nt: TGTGCCAGCAGCCCCGACAGGGGGGGATCCTACGAGCAGTACTTC
d_call: TRBD1; j_call: TRBJ1-1; clone_size: few; v_call: TRBV4-1; cdr3_aa: CASSQQPDRGFDTEAFF; cdr3_nt: TGCGCCAGCAGCCAACAACCGGACAGGGGGTTTGACACTGAAGCTTTCTTT
d_call: NA; j_call: TRBJ2-1; clone_size: many; v_call: TRBV27; cdr3_aa: CASSTSGDPYNEQFF; cdr3_nt: TGTGCCAGCAGCACTTCTGGGGATCCCTACAATGAGCAGTTCTTC
d_call: NA; j_call: TRBJ1-1; clone_size: NA; v_call: TRBV6-2/TRBV6-3; cdr3_aa: CASSYSDLDTEASF; cdr3_nt: TGTGCCAGCAGTTACTCGGATTTGGACACTGAAGCTTCCTTT
d_call: NA; j_call: TRBJ1-1; clone_size: NA; v_call: TRBV12-3/TRBV12-4; cdr3_aa: CASSLALGREAFF; cdr3_nt: TGTGCCAGCAGTTTAGCGCTGGGCAGGGAAGCTTTCTTT
d_call: NA; j_call: TRBJ2-3; clone_size: few; v_call: TRBV9; cdr3_aa: CASSVERDKPTDTQYF; cdr3_nt: TGTGCCAGCAGCGTAGAGAGAGACAAGCCCACAGATACGCAGTATTTT
d_call: NA; j_call: TRBJ2-7; clone_size: NA; v_call: TRBV7-9; cdr3_aa: CASSPGGFNAYEQYF; cdr3_nt: TGTGCCAGCAGCCCCGGGGGCTTCAACGCCTACGAGCAGTACTTC
d_call: NA; j_call: TRBJ2-1; clone_size: few; v_call: TRBV19; cdr3_aa: CASSRGPGNEQFF; cdr3_nt: TGTGCCAGTAGCCGGGGGCCGGGGAATGAGCAGTTCTTC
d_call: TRBD1; j_call: TRBJ2-3; clone_size: NA; v_call: TRBV28; cdr3_aa: CASHRGRTDTQYF; cdr3_nt: TGTGCCAGTCACAGGGGGCGTACAGATACGCAGTATTTT
d_call: NA; j_call: TRBJ1-4; clone_size: once; v_call: TRBV12-3/TRBV12-4; cdr3_aa: CASRFGPSQEKLFF; cdr3_nt: TGTGCCAGCAGGTTTGGCCCGAGTCAGGAAAAACTGTTTTTT
d_call: NA; j_call: TRBJ1-1; clone_size: few; v_call: TRBV7-6; cdr3_aa: CASSPHPNNGGAFF; cdr3_nt: TGTGCCAGCAGCCCACATCCAAATAACGGAGGAGCTTTCTTT
d_call: TRBD1; j_call: TRBJ1-2; clone_size: few; v_call: TRBV7-8; cdr3_aa: CASSTPDRDFYGYTF; cdr3_nt: TGTGCCAGCAGCACCCCCGACAGGGATTTCTATGGCTACACCTTC
d_call: NA; j_call: TRBJ2-4; clone_size: few; v_call: TRBV7-6; cdr3_aa: CASSSRRLQNIQYF; cdr3_nt: TGTGCCAGCAGCTCCAGGCGGTTGCAAAACATTCAGTACTTC
d_call: NA; j_call: TRBJ1-5; clone_size: NA; v_call: TRBV4-3; cdr3_aa: CASSQDRWGSKSNQPQHF; cdr3_nt: TGCGCCAGCAGCCAAGATAGGTGGGGCTCCAAGAGCAATCAGCCCCAGCATTTT
d_call: NA; j_call: TRBJ2-7; clone_size: NA; v_call: TRBV4-2; cdr3_aa: CASSQPRDWPTYEQYF; cdr3_nt: TGTGCCAGCAGCCAGCCCCGGGACTGGCCGACCTACGAGCAGTACTTC
d_call: TRBD2; j_call: TRBJ2-5; clone_size: many; v_call: TRBV7-2; cdr3_aa: CASSFSGRLQETQYF; cdr3_nt: TGTGCCAGCAGCTTTAGCGGGCGCCTTCAAGAGACCCAGTACTTC
d_call: NA; j_call: TRBJ2-2; clone_size: NA; v_call: TRBV20-1; cdr3_aa: CSARLGSGTGELFF; cdr3_nt: TGCAGTGCTAGGCTCGGGTCGGGCACCGGGGAGCTGTTTTTT
d_call: TRBD1; j_call: TRBJ1-2; clone_size: NA; v_call: TRBV7-6; cdr3_aa: CASSNRDRSNYGYTF; cdr3_nt: TGTGCCAGCAGCAACCGGGACAGGTCTAACTATGGCTACACCTTC
d_call: NA; j_call: TRBJ2-3; clone_size: NA; v_call: TRBV12-3/TRBV12-4; cdr3_aa: CASTLGGASTDTQYF; cdr3_nt: TGTGCCAGCACCTTGGGTGGCGCTAGCACAGATACGCAGTATTTT